This T cell receptor (beta chain) was identified during a study of cytomegalovirus exposure and HLA in healthy donors. Across the study: HLA-typed donors contributed approximately 86 million unique TCRs, which were held in an early data release. Study-level results: Fewer N-insertions than the roughly 670-donor mean were reportedly shown by an Asian-associated ancestry cluster in a later analysis.

Concerning this clone: What it binds is unknown.

60 Vbeta and 13 Jbeta primers were used in PCR. Original handling: Later analysis identified 80 million to 90 million unique TCR beta chains, roughly 11 million shared. TCRdb's copy holds only in-frame clones and misses some; the assay was immunoSEQ multiplex PCR. The V and J calls and the clone size are those of that table, but D and trimming were determined from the DNA. Listed are over 100,000 clones; roughly 3.6% falls within the top ten. Though nominally healthy at sampling, donors likely had unrecorded immune exposures. Trimming cost V 5 bases and J 8 bases; bases outside gene matches: 8. Germline V gene sequence: CDR1 SNHLY, CDR2 FYNNEI. The CDR3 has 14 amino acids.

The sequenced material came from PBMCs. The receptor comes from a man aged 30 to 45 in good health and CMV-seronegative. The V gene is TRBV2, the J gene TRBJ2-1, with TRBD2 matching over 8 bases. CDR3 sequence: CASSPLRGEYEQFF. Here the CDR3 DNA reads TGTGCCAGCAGTCCCCTGCGGGGGGAATATGAGCAGTTCTTC.